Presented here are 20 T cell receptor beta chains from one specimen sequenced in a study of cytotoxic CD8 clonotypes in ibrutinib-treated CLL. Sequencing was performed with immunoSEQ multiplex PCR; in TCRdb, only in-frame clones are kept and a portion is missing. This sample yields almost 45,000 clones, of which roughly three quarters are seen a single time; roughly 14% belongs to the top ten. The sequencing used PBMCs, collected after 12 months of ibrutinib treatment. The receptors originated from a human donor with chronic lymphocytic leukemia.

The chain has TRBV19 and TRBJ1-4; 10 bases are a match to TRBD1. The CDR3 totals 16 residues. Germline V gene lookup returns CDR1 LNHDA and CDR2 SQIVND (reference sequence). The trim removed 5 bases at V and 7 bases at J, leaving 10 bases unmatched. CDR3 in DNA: TGTGCCAGTAGTGTCGGACAGGGGGAGGCAAGTGAAAAACTGTTTTTT. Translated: CASSVGQGEASEKLFF.

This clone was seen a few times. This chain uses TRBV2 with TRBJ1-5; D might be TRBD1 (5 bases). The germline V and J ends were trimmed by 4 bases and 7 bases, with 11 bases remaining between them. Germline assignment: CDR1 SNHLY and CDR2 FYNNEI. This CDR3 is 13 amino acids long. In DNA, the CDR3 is TGTGCCAGCAGTGGGGGGACGGGACAGCCCCAGCATTTT. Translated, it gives CASSGGTGQPQHF.

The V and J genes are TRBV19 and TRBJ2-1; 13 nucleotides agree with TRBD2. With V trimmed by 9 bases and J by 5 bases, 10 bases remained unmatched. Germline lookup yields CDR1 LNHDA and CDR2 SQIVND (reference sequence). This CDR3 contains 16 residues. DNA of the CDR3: TGTGCCAGCCGGCCGAGGGGACTAGCGGGAAACAATGAGCAGTTCTTC. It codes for CASRPRGLAGNNEQFF.

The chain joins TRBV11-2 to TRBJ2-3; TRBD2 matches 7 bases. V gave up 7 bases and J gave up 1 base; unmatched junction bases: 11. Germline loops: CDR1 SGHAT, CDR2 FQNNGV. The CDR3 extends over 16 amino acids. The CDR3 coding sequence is TGTGCCAGCATTGACTGGCCGGGAGGTCGCACAGATACGCAGTATTTT. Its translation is CASIDWPGGRTDTQYF.

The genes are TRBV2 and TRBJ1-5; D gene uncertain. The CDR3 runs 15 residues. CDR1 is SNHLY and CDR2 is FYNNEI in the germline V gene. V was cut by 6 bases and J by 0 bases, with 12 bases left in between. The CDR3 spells CASRISDVSNQPQHF. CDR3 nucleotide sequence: TGTGCCAGCAGGATATCGGACGTTAGCAATCAGCCCCAGCATTTT.

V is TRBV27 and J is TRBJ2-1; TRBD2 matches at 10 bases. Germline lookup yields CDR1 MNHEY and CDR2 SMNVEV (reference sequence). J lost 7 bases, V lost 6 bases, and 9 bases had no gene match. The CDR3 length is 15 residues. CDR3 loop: CASRIAGGSWNEQFF. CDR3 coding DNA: TGTGCCAGCAGGATAGCGGGAGGTAGCTGGAATGAGCAGTTCTTC.

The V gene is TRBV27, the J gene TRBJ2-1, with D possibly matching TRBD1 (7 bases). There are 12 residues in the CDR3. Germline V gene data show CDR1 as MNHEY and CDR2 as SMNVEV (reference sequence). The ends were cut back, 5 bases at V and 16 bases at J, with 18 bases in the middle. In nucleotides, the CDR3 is TGTGCCAGCAGTCCTGGGGGGACAGCGGCATTCTTC. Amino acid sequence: CASSPGGTAAFF.

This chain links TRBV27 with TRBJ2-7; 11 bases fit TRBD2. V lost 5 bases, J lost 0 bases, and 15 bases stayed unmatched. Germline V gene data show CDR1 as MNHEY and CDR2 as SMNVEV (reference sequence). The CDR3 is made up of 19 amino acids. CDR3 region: CASSLRGTSGAPSSYEQYF. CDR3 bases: TGTGCCAGCAGTCTCCGAGGGACTAGCGGAGCCCCGAGCTCCTACGAGCAGTACTTC.

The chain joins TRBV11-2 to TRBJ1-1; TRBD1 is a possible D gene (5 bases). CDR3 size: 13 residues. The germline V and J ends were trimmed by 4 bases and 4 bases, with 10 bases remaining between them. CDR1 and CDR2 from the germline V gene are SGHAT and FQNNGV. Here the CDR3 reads CASSSGAPTEAFF. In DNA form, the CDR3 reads TGTGCCAGCAGCTCTGGGGCGCCCACTGAAGCTTTCTTT.

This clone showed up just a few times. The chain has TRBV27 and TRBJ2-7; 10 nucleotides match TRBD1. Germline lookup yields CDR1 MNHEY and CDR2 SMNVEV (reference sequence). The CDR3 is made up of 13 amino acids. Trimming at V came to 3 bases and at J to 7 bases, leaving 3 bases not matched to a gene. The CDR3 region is CASSFPGQGEQYF. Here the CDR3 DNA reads TGTGCCAGCAGTTTTCCGGGACAGGGGGAGCAGTACTTC.

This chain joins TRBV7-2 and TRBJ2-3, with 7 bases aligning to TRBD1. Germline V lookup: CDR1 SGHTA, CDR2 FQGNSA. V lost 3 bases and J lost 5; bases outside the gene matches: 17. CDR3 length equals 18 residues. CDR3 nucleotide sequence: TGTGCCAGCAGCTTGTTAATGTTTACCGGACAGGTACGAGATACGCAGTATTTT. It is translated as CASSLLMFTGQVRDTQYF.

The DNA of the CDR3 is TGTGCCAGCAGCTCGGGACTCGACTCCTACGAGCAGTACTTC. It yields the protein CASSSGLDSYEQYF. V and J are TRBV5-6 and TRBJ2-7; possibly TRBD2 for D (6 bases). The CDR3 contains 14 residues. The V end lost 3 bases, the J end lost 0 bases, and 10 bases lay between the germline ends. In germline, CDR1 is SGHDT, CDR2 YYEEEE.

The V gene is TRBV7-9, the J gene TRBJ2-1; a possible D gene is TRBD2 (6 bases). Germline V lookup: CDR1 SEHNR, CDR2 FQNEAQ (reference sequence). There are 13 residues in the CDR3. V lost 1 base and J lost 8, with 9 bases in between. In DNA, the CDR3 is TGTGCCAGCAGCTTAGAGACTAGTTATGAGCAGTTCTTC. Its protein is CASSLETSYEQFF.

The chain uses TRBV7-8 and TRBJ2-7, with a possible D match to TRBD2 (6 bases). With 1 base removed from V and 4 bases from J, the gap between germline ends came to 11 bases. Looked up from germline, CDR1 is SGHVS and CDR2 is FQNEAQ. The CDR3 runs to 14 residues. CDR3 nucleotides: TGTGCCAGCAGCTTAGACGGGAGTGTATACGAGCAGTACTTC. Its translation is CASSLDGSVYEQYF.

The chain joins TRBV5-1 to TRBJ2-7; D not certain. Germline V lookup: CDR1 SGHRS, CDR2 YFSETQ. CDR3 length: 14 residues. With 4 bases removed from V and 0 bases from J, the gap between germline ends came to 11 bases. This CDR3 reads CASSPDAASYEQYF. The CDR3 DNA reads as TGCGCCAGCAGCCCCGATGCCGCCTCCTACGAGCAGTACTTC.

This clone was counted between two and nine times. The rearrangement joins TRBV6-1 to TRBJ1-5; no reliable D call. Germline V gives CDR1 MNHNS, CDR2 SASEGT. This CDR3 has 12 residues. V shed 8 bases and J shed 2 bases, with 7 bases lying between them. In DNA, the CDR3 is TGTGCCAGCGCAGTCGGCAATCAGCCCCAGCATTTT. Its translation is CASAVGNQPQHF.

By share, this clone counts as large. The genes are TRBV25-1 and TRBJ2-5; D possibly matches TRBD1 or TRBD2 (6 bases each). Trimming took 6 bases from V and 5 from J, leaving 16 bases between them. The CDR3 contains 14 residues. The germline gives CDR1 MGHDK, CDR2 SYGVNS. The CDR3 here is CASSRRGGEETQYF. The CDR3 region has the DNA TGTGCCAGCAGCCGCAGGGGAGGCGAGGAGACCCAGTACTTC. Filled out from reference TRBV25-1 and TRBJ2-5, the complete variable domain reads EADIYQTPRYLVIGTGKKITLECSQTMGHDKMYWYQQDPGMELHLIHYSYGVNSTEKGDLSSESTVSRIRTEHFPLTLESARPSHTSQYLCASSRRGGEETQYFGPGTRLLVL.

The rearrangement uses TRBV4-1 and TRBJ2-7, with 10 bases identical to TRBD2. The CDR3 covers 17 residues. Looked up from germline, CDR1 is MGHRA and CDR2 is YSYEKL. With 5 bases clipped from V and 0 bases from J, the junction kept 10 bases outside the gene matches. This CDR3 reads CASSTRLAGPFSYEQYF. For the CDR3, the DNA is TGCGCCAGCAGCACCAGACTAGCGGGCCCCTTCTCCTACGAGCAGTACTTC.

The CDR3 sequence is CASSQDRGVENIQYF. Written as DNA, the CDR3 is TGCGCCAGCAGCCAAGATAGGGGGGTAGAAAACATTCAGTACTTC. The chain couples TRBV4-3 to TRBJ2-4; the D call may be TRBD1 or TRBD2 (6 bases each). Trimming took off 0 bases at V and 5 bases at J, with 11 bases between the two ends. In germline, CDR1 is LGHNA, CDR2 YSLEER. CDR3 length: 15 residues.

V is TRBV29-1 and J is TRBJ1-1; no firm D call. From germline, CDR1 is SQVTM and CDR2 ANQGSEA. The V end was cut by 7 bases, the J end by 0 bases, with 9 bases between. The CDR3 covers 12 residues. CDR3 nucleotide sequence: TGCAGCGCCGGCCAGGTGAACACTGAAGCTTTCTTT. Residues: CSAGQVNTEAFF. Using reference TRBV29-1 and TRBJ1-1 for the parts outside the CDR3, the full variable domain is SAVISQKPSRDICQRGTSLTIQCQVDSQVTMMFWYRQQPGQSLTLIATANQGSEATYESGFVIDKFPISRPNLTFSTLTVSNMSPEDSSIYLCSAGQVNTEAFFGQGTRLTVV.